A selection of T cell receptor beta chains follows, all from one sample in a study of T cells after yellow fever vaccination. TCRdb reanalysed the 5' RACE reads using MiXCR and keeps one entry per CDR3 protein. The sample contains some 300,000 distinct CDR3 sequences, around 10% of which appear only once. The sample here was CD4+ T cells sorted from PBMCs, taken 5 days after the yellow fever booster vaccination. The receptors were sampled from a man younger than 35 who received the YFV17D yellow fever vaccine. Each CDR3 is given with its conserved first and last residue. A D gene is named only where the DNA matches it firmly. A clone size is listed for some rows: how often the clone was seen (once, few, many), or a class if it is expanded.

d_call j_call v_call clone_size cdr3_aa cdr3_nt
TRBD1 TRBJ1-2 TRBV5-1 NA CASSLRTGRGGYTF TGCGCCAGCAGCCTTAGGACAGGGAGGGGCGGCTACACCTTC
TRBD1 TRBJ1-2 TRBV6-5 NA CASNPRGAGRATF TGTGCCAGCAACCCCAGGGGGGCAGGGCGTGCCACCTTC
NA TRBJ2-3 TRBV2 many CASRDDTDTQYF TGTGCCAGCCGCGATGACACAGATACGCAGTATTTT
TRBD1 TRBJ2-7 TRBV29-1 NA CSVRGQAYEQYF TGCAGCGTTAGGGGACAGGCCTACGAGCAGTACTTC
NA TRBJ1-5 TRBV20-1 few CSASDSQQPQHF TGCAGTGCTAGCGACAGTCAGCAGCCCCAGCATTTT
NA TRBJ1-5 TRBV12-3/TRBV12-4 NA CASSLKFSSNQPQHF TGTGCCAGCAGTTTAAAGTTCAGTAGCAATCAGCCCCAGCATTTT
NA TRBJ1-2 TRBV20-1 few CSANRDGYGYTF TGCAGTGCGAACCGGGACGGCTATGGCTACACCTTC
NA TRBJ1-1 TRBV12-3/TRBV12-4 NA CASSPISGQLNTEAFF TGTGCCAGCAGTCCCATCTCGGGGCAGCTGAACACTGAAGCTTTCTTT
NA TRBJ2-3 TRBV29-1 NA CSVSGQVTDTQYF TGCAGCGTTTCAGGACAAGTCACAGATACGCAGTATTTT
TRBD2 TRBJ2-1 TRBV20-1 few CSARVGGGGGAFEQFF TGCAGTGCTAGAGTGGGCGGTGGCGGGGGGGCCTTCGAGCAGTTCTTC
TRBD2 TRBJ2-1 TRBV6-5 NA CASSYIVASGGYEQFF TGTGCCAGCAGTTATATAGTGGCTAGCGGGGGCTATGAGCAGTTCTTC
NA TRBJ2-4 TRBV4-3 few CASSQLNKNIQYF TGCGCCAGCAGCCAGTTGAACAAAAACATTCAGTACTTC
TRBD2 TRBJ2-3 TRBV7-6 NA CASIPAGGTDTQYF TGTGCCAGCATCCCAGCGGGGGGCACAGATACGCAGTATTTT
TRBD1 TRBJ1-2 TRBV2 NA CASSWGQGYGYTF TGTGCCAGCAGTTGGGGACAGGGATATGGCTACACCTTC